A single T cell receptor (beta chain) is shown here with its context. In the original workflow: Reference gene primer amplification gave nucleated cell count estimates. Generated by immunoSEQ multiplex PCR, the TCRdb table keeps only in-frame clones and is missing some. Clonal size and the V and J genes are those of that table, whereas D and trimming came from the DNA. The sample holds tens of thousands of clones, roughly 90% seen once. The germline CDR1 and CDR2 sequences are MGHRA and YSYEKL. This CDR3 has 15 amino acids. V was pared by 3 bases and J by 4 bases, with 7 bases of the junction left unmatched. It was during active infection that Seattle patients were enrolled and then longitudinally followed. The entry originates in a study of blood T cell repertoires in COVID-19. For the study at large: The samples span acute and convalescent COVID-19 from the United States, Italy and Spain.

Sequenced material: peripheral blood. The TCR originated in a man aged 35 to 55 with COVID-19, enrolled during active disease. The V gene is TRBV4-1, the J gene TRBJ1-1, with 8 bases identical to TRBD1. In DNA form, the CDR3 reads TGCGCCAGCAGCCAGGCAGGGGGCGGGAGCACTGAAGCTTTCTTT. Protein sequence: CASSQAGGGSTEAFF.